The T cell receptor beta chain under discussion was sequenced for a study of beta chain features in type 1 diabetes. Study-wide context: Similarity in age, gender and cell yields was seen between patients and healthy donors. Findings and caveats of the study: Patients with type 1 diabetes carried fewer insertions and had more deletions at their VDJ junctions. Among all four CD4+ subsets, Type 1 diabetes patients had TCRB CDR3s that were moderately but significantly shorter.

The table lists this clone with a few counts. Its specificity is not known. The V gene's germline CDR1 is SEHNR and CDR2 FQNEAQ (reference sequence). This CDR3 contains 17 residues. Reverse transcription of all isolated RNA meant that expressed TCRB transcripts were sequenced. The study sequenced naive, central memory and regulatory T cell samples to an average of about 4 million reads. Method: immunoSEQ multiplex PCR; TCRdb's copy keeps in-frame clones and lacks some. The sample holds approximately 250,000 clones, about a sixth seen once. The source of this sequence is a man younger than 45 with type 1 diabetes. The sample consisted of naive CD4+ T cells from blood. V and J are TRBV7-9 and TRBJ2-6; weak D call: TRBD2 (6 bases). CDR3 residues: CGSMEGLILSGANVLTF. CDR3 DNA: TGTGGGTCAATGGAGGGACTTATCCTCTCTGGGGCCAACGTCCTGACTTTC. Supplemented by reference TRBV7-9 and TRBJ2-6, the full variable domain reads DTGVSQNPRHKITKRGQNVTFRCDPISEHNRLYWYRQTLGQGPEFLTYFQNEAQLEKSRLLSDRFSAERPKGSFSTLEIQRTEQGDSAMYLCGSMEGLILSGANVLTFGAGSRLTVL.